The TCR beta chain under discussion was sequenced for a study of graft-versus-host responses after intestinal transplantation. Turning to the study itself: Multivisceral, liver-intestinal, or isolated intestinal transplants were performed in recipients. General study points: The presence of high graft-versus-host to host-versus-graft clonal ratios in allografts characterized patients with graft-donor T cell macrochimerism. There was an association between peak levels of circulating GvH clones and early post-transplant HvG declines.

Of note for this clone: Its target is not known.

The CDR3 has 16 amino acids. From germline, CDR1 is SGHRS and CDR2 YFSETQ. Trimming cost V 4 bases and J 9 bases; bases outside gene matches: 13. Method: immunoSEQ multiplex PCR; TCRdb's copy keeps in-frame clones and lacks some. The sample lists over 80,000 clones, roughly 89% occurring once. The sample in question was unstimulated CD4+ T cells sorted from spleen or lymph node cells, obtained before transplant. The J gene is TRBJ2-1, the V gene TRBV5-1, with 10 bases aligning to TRBD2. This TCR was sampled from a human donor who was the organ donor for an intestinal transplant. The CDR3 nucleotides are TGCGCCAGCAGCCCGCTTAGGCAGCGGGGGGGCGGTGAGCAGTTCTTC. Its translation: CASSPLRQRGGGEQFF.